The next 17 T cell receptor beta chains were all read from a single sample in a study of blood T cells in healthy people across ages. Sample-barcoded 5' priming and a J-beta primer mix drove a second PCR of about 6 to 12 cycles. TCRdb re-called the 5' RACE reads with MiXCR, one entry per CDR3 protein. The data show roughly 680,000 distinct CDR3 sequences, approximately 21% seen once. Sequenced sample: blood. These receptor sequences come from a man aged 65-85 years in good health.

The rearrangement uses TRBV2 and TRBJ2-1; D perhaps matches TRBD1 (5 bases). The last part of the DNA fits TRBJ2-7 better; the J call may be wrong. The germline CDR1 and CDR2 sequences are SNHLY and FYNNEI. This CDR3 has 13 residues. The CDR3 is CASRDKGSYEQYF. Written as DNA, the CDR3 is TGTGCCAGCAGGGACAAGGGCTCCTACGAGCAGTACTTC.

This chain joins TRBV10-3 and TRBJ2-3; a possible D gene is TRBD1 (6 bases). Per germline, CDR1 ENHRY and CDR2 SYGVKD. The CDR3 extends over 17 amino acids. V dropped 0 bases and J dropped 2 bases, with 15 bases sitting between them. The CDR3 reads CAISESPQGTPTDTQYF. As DNA, the CDR3 is TGTGCCATCAGTGAGTCCCCCCAGGGGACACCCACAGATACGCAGTATTTT.

The chain is built from TRBV25-1 and TRBJ1-1, with 7 bases lining up with TRBD1. The CDR3 extends over 15 amino acids. V shed 3 bases, J shed 7 bases, and the junction held 11 bases outside the gene matches. Germline CDR1 MGHDK, CDR2 SYGVNS. The CDR3, as DNA: TGTGCCAGCAGTGATGGGACAGCGGCACTCGGTGAAGCTTTCTTT. Translating it yields CASSDGTAALGEAFF.

The gene calls are TRBV20-1 and TRBJ1-4, with a tentative D call TRBD1 (5 bases). Germline CDR1 reads DFQATT; CDR2 reads SNEGSKA (reference sequence). V lost 3 bases and J lost 5, with 16 bases in between. The CDR3 spans 15 residues. The CDR3 protein is CSASFPVGVNEKLFF. CDR3 coding DNA: TGCAGTGCTAGCTTCCCGGTAGGGGTGAATGAAAAACTGTTTTTT.

This clonotype was found a few times. CDR3 DNA: TGCAGTGCTAGAGCCCATAGGGCTAGCACGTACGAGCAGTACTTC. Encoded protein: CSARAHRASTYEQYF. The V and J genes are TRBV20-1 and TRBJ2-7; maybe TRBD2 (5 bases). The germline CDR1 and CDR2 sequences are DFQATT and SNEGSKA (reference sequence). V was clipped by 1 base and J by 4 bases, with 17 bases between them. The CDR3 loop spans 15 amino acids.

There are a few counts of this clonotype. The chain joins TRBV7-2 to TRBJ2-7; the D gene is possibly TRBD1 (6 bases). Trimming stripped 3 bases from V and 1 base from J, with 10 bases between. The CDR3 is made up of 14 amino acids. Germline-derived CDR1 and CDR2 are SGHTA and FQGNSA. CDR3: CASSLQGKSYEQYF. The DNA for the CDR3 is TGTGCCAGCAGCTTGCAGGGGAAATCCTACGAGCAGTACTTC.

J is TRBJ2-1 and V is TRBV4-2; 8 nucleotides match TRBD2. V shed 5 bases and J 3 bases; nucleotides not matched to a gene: 9. The germline CDR1 and CDR2 sequences are LGHNA and YNFKEQ. The CDR3 runs to 16 residues. The CDR3 nucleotides are TGTGCCAGCAGCACCCAGCGGGAGAAGAACTACAATGAGCAGTTCTTC. This sequence encodes CASSTQREKNYNEQFF.

Ten or more counts support this clonotype. V is TRBV6-2 or TRBV6-3 and J is TRBJ2-5; 13 positions agree with TRBD2. The closer fit of TRBJ2-1 to the DNA end suggests the J call may be wrong. The CDR3 length is 16 residues. CDR1 is MNHEY and CDR2 is SVGEGT in the germline V gene. The CDR3 region is CASSFLTSGRVSEQFF. The CDR3 nucleotides read TGTGCCAGCAGTTTCTTAACTAGCGGGAGGGTTAGTGAGCAGTTCTTC.

This clonotype showed up just once. The V gene is TRBV27, the J gene TRBJ2-5, with 7 bases fitting TRBD2. The DNA matches TRBJ2-7 better at its end, which makes the J call doubtful. CDR3 size: 15 residues. The germline gives CDR1 MNHEY, CDR2 SMNVEV (reference sequence). The CDR3: CASRFSGLGTYEQYF. For the CDR3, the DNA is TGTGCCAGCCGGTTTTCCGGACTAGGAACCTACGAGCAGTACTTC.

The J gene is TRBJ2-3, the V gene TRBV20-1, with 10 bases identical to TRBD2. This CDR3 has 15 amino acids. The junction had 9 bases not matched to a gene; V was cut back by 6 bases and J by 3 bases. Germline V gene sequence: CDR1 DFQATT, CDR2 SNEGSKA (reference sequence). As DNA, the CDR3 is TGCAGTGCAAACCAGCTAGCGGGAGTAACAGATACGCAGTATTTT. Translated: CSANQLAGVTDTQYF.

The rearrangement joins TRBV11-2 to TRBJ2-3, with TRBD2 as a possible D gene (6 bases). V was trimmed by 4 bases and J by 1 base, leaving 21 bases between them. This CDR3 comprises 18 residues. Germline V CDR1 and CDR2: SGHAT, FQNNGV. The CDR3 is CASSSRLGGVEGTDTQYF. For the CDR3, the DNA is TGTGCCAGCAGCTCCCGTCTCGGAGGGGTTGAAGGCACAGATACGCAGTATTTT.

The chain couples TRBV12-3 or TRBV12-4 to TRBJ2-5; TRBD1 matches 7 bases. The CDR3 is 13 residues long. V shed 7 bases and J 4 bases; nucleotides not matched to a gene: 6. CDR3 sequence reads: CASTNRGLETQYF. DNA for the CDR3: TGTGCCAGCACCAACAGGGGTTTAGAGACCCAGTACTTC.

This clonotype came up many times. The CDR3 nucleotides are TGTGCCAGCAGTTTATGGGCAGAGCCCAAAAACATTCAGTACTTC. It yields the protein CASSLWAEPKNIQYF. V gene TRBV28 combines with J gene TRBJ2-4; D is uncertain. The germline V gene has CDR1 MDHEN and CDR2 SYDVKM. V was clipped by 0 bases and J by 2 bases, with 8 bases between them. CDR3 length: 15 amino acids.

This clonotype has only a few counts. The rearrangement joins TRBV3-1 to TRBJ2-5, with 8 bases lining up with TRBD2. Per the germline V gene, CDR1 is LGHDT and CDR2 is YNNKEL (reference sequence). The CDR3 has 16 residues. V dropped 0 bases and J dropped 3; count of bases not matched to a gene: 6. CDR3 sequence: CASSQEEVAGKETQYF. The CDR3 nucleotides read TGTGCCAGCAGCCAAGAAGAGGTAGCGGGAAAAGAGACCCAGTACTTC.

This clonotype has more than one count but fewer than ten. The V and J genes are TRBV9 and TRBJ2-1; 9 nucleotides agree with TRBD1. Germline CDR1 and CDR2: SGDLS and YYNGEE. The CDR3 sequence is 15 residues long. The V segment lost 3 bases and the J segment 7 bases; nucleotides outside the gene matches: 8. CDR3 bases: TGTGCCAGCAGCGCGGGACAGGGCATTCGGAATGAGCAGTTCTTC. This sequence encodes CASSAGQGIRNEQFF.

The chain is built from TRBV20-1 and TRBJ2-3; no reliable D call. This CDR3 is 10 amino acids long. Germline V lookup: CDR1 DFQATT, CDR2 SNEGSKA (reference sequence). V was pared by 7 bases and J by 3 bases, with 5 bases between. The chain's CDR3 is CSVGTDTQYF. DNA of the CDR3: TGCAGTGTTGGGACAGATACGCAGTATTTT.

This clonotype has only a few counts. CDR3 nucleotide sequence: TGCAGTGCTAGAGCCGAAAAACTGTTTTTT. This sequence encodes CSARAEKLFF. V and J are TRBV20-1 and TRBJ1-4; no firm D call. V was clipped by 1 base and J by 8 bases, with 2 bases between them. The CDR3 totals 10 residues. Germline CDR1 and CDR2: DFQATT and SNEGSKA (reference sequence).